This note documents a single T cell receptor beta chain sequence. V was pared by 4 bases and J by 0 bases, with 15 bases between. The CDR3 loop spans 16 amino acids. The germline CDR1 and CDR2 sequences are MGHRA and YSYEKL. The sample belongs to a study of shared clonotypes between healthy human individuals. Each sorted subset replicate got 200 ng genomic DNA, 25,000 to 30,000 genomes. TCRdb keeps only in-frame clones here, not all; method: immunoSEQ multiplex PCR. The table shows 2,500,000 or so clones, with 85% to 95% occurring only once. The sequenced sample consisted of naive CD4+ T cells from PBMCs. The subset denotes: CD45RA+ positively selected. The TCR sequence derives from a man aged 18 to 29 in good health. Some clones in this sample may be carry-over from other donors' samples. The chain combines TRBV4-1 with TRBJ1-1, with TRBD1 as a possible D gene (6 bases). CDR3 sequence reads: CASSRGQTLMNTEAFF. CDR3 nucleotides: TGCGCCAGCAGCCGCGGACAGACCCTCATGAACACTGAAGCTTTCTTT.